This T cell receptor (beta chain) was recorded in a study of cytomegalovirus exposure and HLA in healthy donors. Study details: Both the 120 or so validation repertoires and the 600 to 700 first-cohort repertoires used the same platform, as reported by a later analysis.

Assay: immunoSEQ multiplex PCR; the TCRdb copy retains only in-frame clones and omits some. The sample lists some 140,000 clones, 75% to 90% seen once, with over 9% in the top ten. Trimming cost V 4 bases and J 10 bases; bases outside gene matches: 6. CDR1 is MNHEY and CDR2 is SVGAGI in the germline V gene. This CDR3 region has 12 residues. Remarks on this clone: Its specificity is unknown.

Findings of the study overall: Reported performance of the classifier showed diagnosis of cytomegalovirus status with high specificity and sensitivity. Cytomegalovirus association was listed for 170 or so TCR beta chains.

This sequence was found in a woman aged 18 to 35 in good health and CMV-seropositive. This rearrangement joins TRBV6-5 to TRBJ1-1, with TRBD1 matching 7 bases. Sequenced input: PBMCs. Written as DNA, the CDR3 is TGTGCCAGCAGTTCGGACAGGCGGAGAGCTTTCTTT. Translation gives CASSSDRRRAFF.